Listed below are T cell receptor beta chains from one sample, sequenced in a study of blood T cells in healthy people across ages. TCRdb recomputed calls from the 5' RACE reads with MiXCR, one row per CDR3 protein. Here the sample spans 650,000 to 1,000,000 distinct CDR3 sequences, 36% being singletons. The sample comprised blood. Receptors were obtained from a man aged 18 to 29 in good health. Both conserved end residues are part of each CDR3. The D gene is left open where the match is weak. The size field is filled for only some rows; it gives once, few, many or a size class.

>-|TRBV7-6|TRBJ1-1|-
CASSSTGKGTEAFF
TGTGCCAGCAGCTCCACAGGGAAGGGAACTGAAGCTTTCTTT
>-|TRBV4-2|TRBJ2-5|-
CASSPLPSGFETQYF
TGTGCCAGCAGCCCCCTCCCCAGTGGGTTTGAGACCCAGTACTTC
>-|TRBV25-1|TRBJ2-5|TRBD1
CASSATGQGKEYF
TGTGCCAGCAGTGCAACGGGACAGGGGAAGGAGTACTTC
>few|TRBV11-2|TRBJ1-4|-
CASSRDVLFEKLFF
TGTGCCAGCAGCCGGGACGTCCTGTTTGAAAAACTGTTTTTT
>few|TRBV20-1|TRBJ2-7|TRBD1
CSLQGSPHYNEQYF
TGCAGCCTACAGGGGTCCCCCCATTACAATGAGCAGTACTTC
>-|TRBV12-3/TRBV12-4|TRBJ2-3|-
CASSPDSRADTQYF
TGTGCCAGCAGTCCGGACTCAAGAGCAGATACGCAGTATTTT
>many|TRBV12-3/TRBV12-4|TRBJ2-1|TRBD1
CASSLGTGDEQFF
TGTGCCAGCAGCCTCGGGACAGGGGATGAGCAGTTCTTC
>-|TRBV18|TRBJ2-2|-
CASSPTAANTGELFF
TGTGCCAGCTCACCTACCGCTGCGAACACCGGGGAGCTGTTTTTT
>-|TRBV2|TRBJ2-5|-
CTSTHRDPYQETQYF
TGTACCAGCACTCACAGGGACCCCTACCAAGAGACCCAGTACTTC
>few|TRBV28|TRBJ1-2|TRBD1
CASSHTDRALYGYTF
TGTGCCAGCAGTCACACTGACAGGGCCCTCTATGGCTACACCTTC
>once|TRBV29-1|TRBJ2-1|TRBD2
CSGGLAAYNEQFF
TGCAGCGGCGGACTAGCGGCATACAATGAGCAGTTCTTC
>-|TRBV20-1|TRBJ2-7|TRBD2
CSAGTSGAYNEQYF
TGCAGTGCTGGGACTAGCGGGGCCTACAATGAGCAGTACTTC
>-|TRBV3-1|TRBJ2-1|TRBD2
CVSSQGRTSGHGYNEQFF
TGTGTCAGCAGCCAGGGAAGGACTAGCGGACATGGCTACAATGAGCAGTTCTTC
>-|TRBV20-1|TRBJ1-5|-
CSARLGNVVQPQHF
TGCAGTGCTAGACTGGGTAATGTGGTGCAGCCCCAGCATTTT
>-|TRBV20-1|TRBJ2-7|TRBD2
CSARLAGGLNEQYF
TGCAGTGCCCGACTAGCGGGGGGGCTCAATGAGCAGTACTTC
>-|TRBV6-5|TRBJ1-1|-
CASTYDGIGAEAFF
TGTGCCAGCACCTACGACGGAATTGGCGCTGAAGCTTTCTTT
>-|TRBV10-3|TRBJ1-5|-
CAISVGYPDQPQHF
TGTGCCATCAGTGTGGGATATCCTGATCAGCCCCAGCATTTT
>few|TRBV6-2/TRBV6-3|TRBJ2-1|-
CASSYFIGGISYNEQFF
TGTGCCAGCAGTTACTTTATTGGGGGAATCTCCTACAATGAGCAGTTCTTC
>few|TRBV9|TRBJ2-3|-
CASSVDQGVADTQYF
TGTGCCAGCAGCGTAGATCAGGGTGTGGCAGATACGCAGTATTTT
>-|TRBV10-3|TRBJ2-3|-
CAISEGSGSDTQYF
TGTGCCATCAGTGAAGGGTCGGGATCGGATACGCAGTATTTT
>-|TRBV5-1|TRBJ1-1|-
CASSPKTVNTEAFF
TGCGCCAGCAGTCCCAAGACTGTGAACACTGAAGCTTTCTTT
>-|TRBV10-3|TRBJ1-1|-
CATSRDTVTEAFF
TGTGCCACCAGTCGGGACACGGTCACTGAAGCTTTCTTT
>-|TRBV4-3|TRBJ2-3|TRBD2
CASSQRTSGAPDTQYF
TGCGCCAGCAGCCAGAGGACTAGCGGGGCCCCAGATACGCAGTATTTT
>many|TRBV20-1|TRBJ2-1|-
CSARDGAGAEVISEQFF
TGCAGTGCTAGAGATGGCGCGGGGGCCGAGGTGATAAGTGAGCAGTTCTTC
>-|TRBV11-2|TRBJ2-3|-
CASSSQGPGAQYF
TGTGCCAGCAGCTCACAGGGCCCAGGGGCGCAGTATTTT
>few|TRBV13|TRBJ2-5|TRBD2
CASSQTGLAGNYQETQYF
TGTGCCAGCAGCCAAACCGGACTAGCGGGTAACTACCAAGAGACCCAGTACTTC
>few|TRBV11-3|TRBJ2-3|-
CASSSRASSTDTQYF
TGTGCCAGCAGCTCTCGCGCATCCAGCACAGATACGCAGTATTTT
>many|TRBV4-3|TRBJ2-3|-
CASTKEGSSADTQYF
TGCGCCAGCACTAAAGAGGGCTCCTCAGCAGATACGCAGTATTTT
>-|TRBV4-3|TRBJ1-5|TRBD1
CASSPQGGSTQPQHF
TGCGCCAGCAGCCCACAGGGGGGGTCGACTCAGCCCCAGCATTTT
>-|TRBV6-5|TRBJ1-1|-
CASSYLGQKNTEAFF
TGTGCCAGCAGTTACTTAGGGCAGAAGAACACTGAAGCTTTCTTT
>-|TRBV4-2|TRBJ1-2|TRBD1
CASSQDVTGGYGYTF
TGTGCCAGCAGCCAAGATGTCACAGGGGGCTATGGCTACACCTTC
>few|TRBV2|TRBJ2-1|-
CASRSGNSYNEQFF
TGTGCCAGCCGCTCGGGGAACTCCTACAATGAGCAGTTCTTC
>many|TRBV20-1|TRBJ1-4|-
CSARNPPHNEKLFF
TGCAGTGCTAGAAACCCCCCCCACAATGAAAAACTGTTTTTT
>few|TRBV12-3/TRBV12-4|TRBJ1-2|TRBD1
CASSLRTGTLGYYGYTF
TGTGCCAGCAGTTTACGGACAGGGACCTTGGGATATTATGGCTACACCTTC
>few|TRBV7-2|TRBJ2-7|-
CASSLSEPDEQYF
TGTGCCAGCAGCTTAAGCGAGCCGGACGAGCAGTACTTC